The 14 T cell receptor beta chains given below trace back to one sample, sequenced in a study of OX40 agonist ivuxolimab in advanced cancers. Libraries were constructed by the immunoSEQ multiplex PCR assay. Sourced from immuneACCESS, this table was stored by TCRdb with only in-frame sequences that have V and J called. A share of the clones is absent; for the studies checked, an unresolved V gene accounts for under half, and the remainder has no known explanation. A total of roughly 50,000 clones appear in this sample, around nine tenths of them only once. Of the sample, approximately 2% falls within the top ten clones. The sample was CD4+ or CD8+ T cells sorted from blood, taken in a trial of the OX40 agonist ivuxolimab. These receptors were collected from an adult with an advanced solid tumor such as melanoma, head and neck, liver or kidney cancer.

This chain links TRBV7-2 with TRBJ1-3; perhaps TRBD1 as D (5 bases). Germline assignment: CDR1 SGHTA and CDR2 FQGNSA. V was trimmed by 1 base and J by 4 bases, leaving 11 bases between them. The length of the CDR3 is 15 residues. The CDR3 sequence is CASSLETGRGNTIYF. CDR3 nucleotides: TGTGCCAGCAGCTTAGAGACGGGGCGCGGAAACACCATATATTTT.

This rearrangement joins TRBV20-1 to TRBJ1-2; no definite D call. The CDR3 runs 11 residues. Germline V gene sequence: CDR1 DFQATT, CDR2 SNEGSKA (reference sequence). V gave up 2 bases and J gave up 4 bases, with 5 bases separating them. CDR3 nucleotides: TGCAGTGCTAGACACAGCTATGGCTACACCTTC. It translates to CSARHSYGYTF.

The CDR3 protein is CASSQAGTSGQETQYF. CDR3 sequence (DNA): TGTGCCAGCAGCCAAGCGGGGACTAGCGGCCAAGAGACCCAGTACTTC. This sequence joins TRBV11-3 and TRBJ2-5; 11 nucleotides match TRBD2. The junction had 6 bases not matched to a gene; V was cut back by 5 bases and J by 1 base. The V gene's germline CDR1 is SGHNT and CDR2 YENEEA. The CDR3 loop spans 16 amino acids.

The rearrangement links TRBV7-9 to TRBJ2-7; D is perhaps TRBD2 (6 bases). V lost 5 bases and J 9 bases, leaving 17 bases between the germline ends. CDR1 is SEHNR, CDR2 FQNEAQ, per germline (reference sequence). This CDR3 has 13 amino acids. DNA of the CDR3: TGTGCCAGCAGCCCACAGACTAGTTCGGGGCAGTACTTC. The encoded protein is CASSPQTSSGQYF.

CDR3 sequence: CATSRDRQGIRYF. In DNA, the CDR3 is TGTGCCACCAGCAGAGATCGACAGGGGATTCGGTACTTC. The chain uses TRBV15 and TRBJ2-7; 8 bases match TRBD1. This CDR3 region has 13 residues. Losses at the gene ends were 0 bases for V and 12 bases for J; bases not matched to a gene: 7. From germline, CDR1 is LNHNV and CDR2 YYDKDF (reference sequence).

The gene calls are TRBV9 and TRBJ2-7; possibly TRBD1 for D (6 bases). CDR3 size: 14 residues. CDR1 and CDR2 from the germline V gene are SGDLS and YYNGEE. The germline V and J ends were trimmed by 3 bases and 7 bases, with 17 bases remaining between them. For the CDR3, the DNA is TGTGCCAGCAGCGCCGGACAGAGTAGGGATGAGCAGTACTTC. Translated: CASSAGQSRDEQYF.

The table lists this clone with a count of one. The genes are TRBV6-1 and TRBJ1-2; D is uncertain. This CDR3 region has 12 residues. Trimming left V 2 bases short and J 5 bases short, with 6 bases between. From germline, CDR1 is MNHNS and CDR2 SASEGT. The CDR3: CASSETAYGYTF. DNA of the CDR3: TGTGCCAGCAGTGAAACGGCGTATGGCTACACCTTC.

V is TRBV5-5 and J is TRBJ2-7; D is unclear. The CDR3 has 13 residues. V lost 4 bases and J 0 bases, leaving 8 bases between the germline ends. CDR1 is SGHKS and CDR2 is YYEKEE in the germline V gene (reference sequence). This CDR3 is CASSPRNSYEQYF. The CDR3 nucleotides are TGTGCCAGCAGCCCCCGGAACTCCTACGAGCAGTACTTC. Variable domain in full (rest from reference TRBV5-5 and TRBJ2-7): DAGVTQSPTHLIKTRGQQVTLRCSPISGHKSVSWYQQVLGQGPQFIFQYYEKEERGRGNFPDRFSARQFPNYSSELNVNALLLGDSALYLCASSPRNSYEQYFGPGTRLTVT.

This sequence joins TRBV10-2 and TRBJ2-5; 10 nucleotides match TRBD2. CDR3 length: 18 amino acids. The V and J ends lost 8 bases and 5 bases, in that order; junction bases with no gene match: 20. Germline loops: CDR1 WSHSY, CDR2 SAAADI. The CDR3 here is CASRGSTSGVWVTETQYF. In nucleotides, the CDR3 is TGCGCCAGCCGTGGGAGTACTAGCGGGGTTTGGGTGACGGAGACCCAGTACTTC.

The rearrangement uses TRBV5-1 and TRBJ2-7, with 7 bases matching TRBD1. The CDR3 has 22 amino acids. V lost 1 base, J lost 1 base, and 26 bases stayed unmatched. Germline values: CDR1 SGHRS, CDR2 YFSETQ. This CDR3 reads CASSLLLRQTGTAPTGSYEQYF. CDR3 bases: TGCGCCAGCAGCTTGCTTTTACGTCAGACGGGGACAGCGCCAACCGGGTCCTACGAGCAGTACTTC.

The chain couples TRBV6-5 to TRBJ2-5, with 8 bases identical to TRBD1. This CDR3 region has 16 residues. Germline V lookup: CDR1 MNHEY, CDR2 SVGAGI. With V trimmed by 0 bases and J by 4 bases, 7 bases remained unmatched. CDR3 DNA sequence: TGTGCCAGCAGTTACTCGTCGACAGGGGTGGGAGAGACCCAGTACTTC. It codes for CASSYSSTGVGETQYF.

V gene TRBV2 combines with J gene TRBJ2-7; 9 bases map to TRBD2. This CDR3 contains 15 residues. Per germline, CDR1 SNHLY and CDR2 FYNNEI. After removal of 6 bases from V and 5 bases from J, the junction contained 11 bases not matched to a gene. The DNA of the CDR3 is TGTGCCAGCAGCATGGAAGCGGGAGGAGAGCACGAGCAGTACTTC. It yields the protein CASSMEAGGEHEQYF.

The gene calls are TRBV6-4 and TRBJ2-2; no clear D. CDR3 length equals 14 residues. V was trimmed by 6 bases and J by 2 bases, leaving 10 bases between them. Germline lookup yields CDR1 MRHNA and CDR2 SNTAGT. The CDR3 coding sequence is TGTGCCAGCAGAGCTACAGTAAACACCGGGGAGCTGTTTTTT. Its translation is CASRATVNTGELFF.

This chain joins TRBV7-2 and TRBJ2-1, with 11 bases that match TRBD2. Germline assignment: CDR1 SGHTA and CDR2 FQGNSA. The ends lost 6 bases at V and 7 bases at J; junction bases unmatched: 8. CDR3 length: 15 residues. CDR3 protein: CASRPPGLAENEQFF. In nucleotides, the CDR3 is TGTGCCAGCAGACCTCCGGGACTAGCGGAAAATGAGCAGTTCTTC. The entire variable domain, with the rest obtained from reference TRBV7-2 and TRBJ2-1, is as follows: GAGVSQSPSNKVTEKGKDVELRCDPISGHTALYWYRQSLGQGLEFLIYFQGNSAPDKSGLPSDRFSAERTGGSVSTLTIQRTQQEDSAVYLCASRPPGLAENEQFFGPGTRLTVL.